This record concerns one TCR beta chain sequence. Its antigen is still unknown. The data were taken from a study of T cell responses to AZD1222 COVID-19 vaccine. Study-wide results and caveats: Spike regions recognized by vaccine-associated CD4 TCRs spanned the protein, led by 160-218 and 743-854.

V was shortened by 3 bases and J by 9 bases, with 17 bases between the two germline ends. CDR3 length: 14 residues. The germline V gene encodes CDR1 MNHNS and CDR2 SASEGT. Only in-frame clones appear in the TCRdb table, and some are missing; sequencing was by immunoSEQ multiplex PCR. The profile shows roughly 62,000 clones, 76% of them singletons. J is TRBJ1-1 and V is TRBV6-1; D call uncertain. The receptor was derived from an adult in good health. This material consisted of peripheral blood, taken on day 0 of AZD1222 vaccination. As DNA, the CDR3 is TGTGCCAGCAGTGATGCCCAAAGCGCTGAGAAAGCTTTCTTT. Amino acids: CASSDAQSAEKAFF.